The 21 T cell receptor beta chains presented below share a single source sample, sequenced in a study of radiation and T cells in renal cell carcinoma. TCRdb's table, derived via immunoSEQ multiplex PCR, lists solely in-frame clones and lacks some. The table shows some 150,000 clones, with roughly 90% occurring only once. Described time point: blood 2 weeks post-SBRT. As for treatment: 15 Gy SBRT to primary tumor, nephrectomy 4 weeks later. Sequenced material: blood, taken from a patient whose treatment included radiotherapy and nephrectomy. Source of these receptors: a woman between 50 and 59 years old with renal cell carcinoma.

This clone was picked up one time. This chain links TRBV19 with TRBJ1-1; unclear D gene. Deletions cut 3 bases from V and 6 bases from J, with 14 bases between. The CDR3 runs 14 residues. CDR1 LNHDA and CDR2 SQIVND come from the germline V gene (reference sequence). CDR3 in amino acids: CASSIVWGTPEAFF. CDR3 DNA sequence: TGTGCCAGTAGTATTGTTTGGGGAACCCCTGAAGCTTTCTTT. The full variable domain, in which reference TRBV19 and TRBJ1-1 provide the parts outside the CDR3, is DGGITQSPKYLFRKEGQNVTLSCEQNLNHDAMYWYRQDPGQGLRLIYYSQIVNDFQKGDIAEGYSVSREKKESFPLTVTSAQKNPTAFYLCASSIVWGTPEAFFGQGTRLTVV.

The chain combines TRBV29-1 with TRBJ1-3; TRBD1 is a possible D gene (6 bases). Trimming cost V 1 base and J 8 bases, with 15 bases left between them. The CDR3 totals 14 residues. CDR1 SQVTM and CDR2 ANQGSEA come from the germline V gene. The CDR3 loop reads CSVEGAEGGDTIYF. The DNA of the CDR3 is TGCAGCGTTGAAGGGGCTGAAGGGGGGGACACCATATATTTT.

The rearrangement uses TRBV2 and TRBJ2-1, with D hard to call. Germline assignment: CDR1 SNHLY and CDR2 FYNNEI. The CDR3 is made up of 12 amino acids. With 8 bases removed from V and 8 bases from J, the gap between germline ends came to 13 bases. The CDR3 is CASSPAKYEQFF. The CDR3 nucleotides are TGTGCCAGCTCTCCTGCCAAGTATGAGCAGTTCTTC.

The CDR3 protein is CASSPLAEPYGYTF. In DNA form, the CDR3 reads TGTGCCAGCTCCCCCTTGGCCGAGCCCTATGGCTACACCTTC. The chain employs TRBV18 and TRBJ1-2; D gene uncertain. The germline CDR1 and CDR2 sequences are KGHSH and LQKENI. The CDR3 extends over 14 amino acids. V lost 6 bases and J 4 bases, leaving 15 bases between the germline ends.

The gene calls are TRBV9 and TRBJ2-3; TRBD2 aligns across 7 bases. This CDR3 comprises 14 residues. The germline gives CDR1 SGDLS, CDR2 YYNGEE. V shed 1 base, J shed 5 bases, and the junction held 4 bases outside the gene matches. CDR3: CASSVSWGGDTQYF. The CDR3 DNA reads TGTGCCAGCAGCGTATCGTGGGGGGGAGATACGCAGTATTTT.

The chain employs TRBV6-6 and TRBJ1-2; 7 bases are a match to TRBD1. Trimming cost V 2 bases and J 4 bases; bases outside gene matches: 7. The CDR3 spans 15 residues. Germline V gene lookup returns CDR1 MNHNY and CDR2 SVGAGI (reference sequence). The CDR3 nucleotides are TGTGCCAGCAGTTACATAGACAGGGACGGCTATGGCTACACCTTC. Residues: CASSYIDRDGYGYTF.

J is TRBJ1-6 and V is TRBV7-2, with D hard to call. V was shortened by 5 bases and J by 4 bases, with 15 bases between the two germline ends. The germline V gene encodes CDR1 SGHTA and CDR2 FQGNSA. The length of the CDR3 is 16 residues. This CDR3 is CASSLSTGLYNSPLHF. The CDR3 DNA reads as TGTGCCAGCAGCCTTTCTACGGGTCTTTATAATTCACCCCTCCACTTT.

The chain has TRBV18 and TRBJ1-4; 11 bases line up with TRBD1. V trimming: 3 bases; J trimming: 4 bases; junction bases outside the gene matches: 4. The CDR3 spans 16 residues. Germline assignment: CDR1 KGHSH and CDR2 LQKENI. DNA of the CDR3: TGTGCCAGCTCACCCCGGACAGGGGGCGGTAATGAAAAACTGTTTTTT. It is translated as CASSPRTGGGNEKLFF.

This chain connects TRBV4-1 to TRBJ1-3, with D hard to call. V lost 0 bases, J lost 2 bases, and 11 bases lay in between. The CDR3 covers 16 residues. Per germline, CDR1 MGHRA and CDR2 YSYEKL. The CDR3 protein is CASSQDHGEAGNTIYF. In nucleotides, the CDR3 is TGCGCCAGCAGCCAAGATCACGGGGAAGCTGGAAACACCATATATTTT.

The chain carries TRBV30 and TRBJ2-7; D not resolved. This CDR3 has 11 amino acids. Germline-derived CDR1 and CDR2 are GTSNPN and SVGIG (reference sequence). Trimming pared 0 bases from V and 4 bases from J, leaving 4 bases between. CDR3 DNA sequence: TGTGCCTGGAGTGTGATTTACGAGCAGTACTTC. This translates into CAWSVIYEQYF.

The J gene is TRBJ2-1, the V gene TRBV9, with TRBD2 identical over 8 bases. V was clipped by 1 base and J by 5 bases; unmatched bases: 5. This CDR3 has 15 residues. Per the germline V gene, CDR1 is SGDLS and CDR2 is YYNGEE. CDR3 loop: CASSVMAGGHNEQFF. CDR3 DNA sequence: TGTGCCAGCAGCGTAATGGCGGGGGGCCACAATGAGCAGTTCTTC.

Here the CDR3 reads CAWTLMPPPITYEQYF. In nucleotides, the CDR3 is TGTGCCTGGACCCTTATGCCCCCCCCAATTACCTACGAGCAGTACTTC. The chain joins TRBV30 to TRBJ2-7; D unresolved. This CDR3 is 16 amino acids long. Germline assignment: CDR1 GTSNPN and CDR2 SVGIG (reference sequence). V dropped 4 bases and J dropped 2 bases, with 21 bases sitting between them.

V gene TRBV7-2 combines with J gene TRBJ1-2; 7 bases match TRBD1. Losses at the gene ends were 5 bases for V and 0 bases for J; bases not matched to a gene: 9. Germline CDR1 reads SGHTA; CDR2 reads FQGNSA. The CDR3 contains 16 residues. CDR3 coding DNA: TGTGCCAGCAGCCGGGACAGTAATATCCCTAACTATGGCTACACCTTC. Translating gives CASSRDSNIPNYGYTF.

V is TRBV9 and J is TRBJ2-3; TRBD2 matches at 8 bases. This CDR3 is 15 amino acids long. Unmatched junction bases numbered 7, after V lost 3 bases and J lost 4 bases. Germline V gene data show CDR1 as SGDLS and CDR2 as YYNGEE. This CDR3 reads CASSGTGGQSDTQYF. CDR3 DNA sequence: TGTGCCAGCAGCGGGACGGGGGGGCAGTCAGATACGCAGTATTTT.

V gene TRBV9 combines with J gene TRBJ2-7; either TRBD1 or TRBD2 may fit D (5 bases each). V lost 2 bases to trimming and J lost 2 bases, with 11 bases between them. There are 14 residues in the CDR3. In germline, CDR1 is SGDLS, CDR2 YYNGEE. The CDR3 loop reads CASSVRDAPYEQYF. The CDR3 DNA follows: TGTGCCAGCAGCGTCCGGGACGCACCCTACGAGCAGTACTTC.

The J gene is TRBJ1-1, the V gene TRBV7-8; TRBD1 aligns across 7 bases. V was pared by 3 bases and J by 6 bases, with 7 bases of the junction left unmatched. CDR1 and CDR2 (germline): SGHVS, FQNEAQ. CDR3 length: 14 residues. The DNA of the CDR3 is TGTGCCAGCAGCTTCCCGACAGGGAGTGCTGAAGCTTTCTTT. This translates into CASSFPTGSAEAFF. The whole variable domain, remainder taken from reference TRBV7-8 and TRBJ1-1, is GAGVSQSPRYKVAKRGQDVALRCDPISGHVSLFWYQQALGQGPEFLTYFQNEAQLDKSGLPSDRFFAERPEGSVSTLKIQRTQQEDSAVYLCASSFPTGSAEAFFGQGTRLTVV.

The chain is built from TRBV2 and TRBJ2-7; D remains ambiguous. The germline V gene encodes CDR1 SNHLY and CDR2 FYNNEI. The CDR3 length is 14 residues. V was pared by 7 bases and J by 0 bases, with 13 bases between. The CDR3 bases are TGTGCCAGCACAAACCTGGCGAGCTCCTACGAGCAGTACTTC. Translation: CASTNLASSYEQYF.

CDR3: CASSLFFPGLRMGNTEAFF. CDR3 DNA: TGTGCCAGCAGCTTATTCTTCCCGGGACTTAGGATGGGTAACACTGAAGCTTTCTTT. This sequence joins TRBV5-6 and TRBJ1-1; D might be TRBD1 (5 bases). The CDR3 is 19 residues long. V was trimmed by 2 bases and J by 2 bases, leaving 25 bases between them. Germline lookup yields CDR1 SGHDT and CDR2 YYEEEE. The full variable domain, in which reference TRBV5-6 and TRBJ1-1 provide the parts outside the CDR3, is DAGVTQSPTHLIKTRGQQVTLRCSPKSGHDTVSWYQQALGQGPQFIFQYYEEEERQRGNFPDRFSGHQFPNYSSELNVNALLLGDSALYLCASSLFFPGLRMGNTEAFFGQGTRLTVV.

The rearrangement joins TRBV7-2 to TRBJ1-2; D gene unclear. Germline values: CDR1 SGHTA, CDR2 FQGNSA. The CDR3 covers 13 residues. Trimming pared 3 bases from V and 5 bases from J, leaving 10 bases between. CDR3 loop: CASSFGSGYGYTF. The CDR3 DNA reads as TGTGCCAGCAGCTTCGGGTCCGGGTATGGCTACACCTTC.

The rearrangement joins TRBV7-3 to TRBJ1-4; D is possibly TRBD1 (5 bases). Trimming took 1 base from V and 4 from J, leaving 10 bases between them. Germline lookup yields CDR1 SGHTA and CDR2 FQGTGA. CDR3 length: 15 amino acids. CDR3 sequence: CASSLNARGNEKLFF. CDR3 in DNA: TGTGCCAGCAGCTTAAATGCTAGGGGTAATGAAAAACTGTTTTTT. The full variable domain, its missing parts supplied by reference TRBV7-3 and TRBJ1-4, is GAGVSQTPSNKVTEKGKYVELRCDPISGHTALYWYRQSLGQGPEFLIYFQGTGAADDSGLPNDRFFAVRPEGSVSTLKIQRTERGDSAVYLCASSLNARGNEKLFFGSGTQLSVL.

The chain links TRBV4-3 to TRBJ2-1; 10 nucleotides line up with TRBD2. J lost 9 bases, V lost 0 bases, and 11 bases had no gene match. Germline CDR1 LGHNA, CDR2 YSLEER. The CDR3 runs 17 residues. In DNA, the CDR3 is TGCGCCAGCAGCCAAGATCGCTACCAGCGGGGGGGCAGTGAGCAGTTCTTC. Amino acids: CASSQDRYQRGGSEQFF.